Given below is one T cell receptor beta chain in context. Its antigen is not identified. Germline-derived CDR1 and CDR2 are SGHNT and YYREEE (reference sequence). CDR3 length: 15 residues. Trimming left V 1 base short and J 2 bases short, with 11 bases between. The data were taken from a study of shared clonotypes between healthy human individuals. In the study's own analysis: ImmunoSEQ gave junction-only sequences without quality scores, so filtering differed. The data were produced by immunoSEQ multiplex PCR, yet TCRdb's version contains in-frame clones alone and is incomplete. V and J calls and clone size are those listed in that table; D and trimming were worked out from the DNA. The sample lists approximately 500,000 clones; 90% to 97% were seen once. Study-wide points: Non-shared clonotypes had lower generation probabilities than clonotypes shared by all four sorted-subset donors.

The V gene is TRBV5-4, the J gene TRBJ2-3, with D perhaps matching TRBD1 (6 bases). Material: naive CD4+ T cells sorted from blood. This sample's subset: CD45RA+ positively selected. The clonotype originates from a woman aged 25 to 45 in good health. The CDR3 sequence is CASSLLGQNTDTQYF. In DNA, the CDR3 is TGTGCCAGCAGCTTGCTCGGACAGAACACAGATACGCAGTATTTT.